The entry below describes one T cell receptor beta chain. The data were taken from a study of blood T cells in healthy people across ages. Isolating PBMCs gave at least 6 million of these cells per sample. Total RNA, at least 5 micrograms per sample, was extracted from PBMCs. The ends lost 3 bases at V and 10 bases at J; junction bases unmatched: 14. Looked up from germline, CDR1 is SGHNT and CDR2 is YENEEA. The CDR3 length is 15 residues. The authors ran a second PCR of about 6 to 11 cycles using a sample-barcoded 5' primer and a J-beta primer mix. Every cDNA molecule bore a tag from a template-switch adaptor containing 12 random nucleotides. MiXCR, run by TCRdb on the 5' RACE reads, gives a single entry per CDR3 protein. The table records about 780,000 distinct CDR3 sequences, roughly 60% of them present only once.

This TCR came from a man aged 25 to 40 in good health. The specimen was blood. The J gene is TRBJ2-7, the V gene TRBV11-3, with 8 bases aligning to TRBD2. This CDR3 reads CASSLGAGEYEGQYF. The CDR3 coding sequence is TGTGCCAGCAGCTTGGGAGCGGGGGAATACGAAGGACAGTACTTC.